The T cell receptor (beta chain) described here comes from a study of PD-L1 blockade in urothelial cancer (dated by TCRdb to about 2017). As for the study more broadly: All patients started therapy in the mid-2010s and received atezolizumab 1,200 mg intravenously every 3 weeks. About 85% of the roughly 29 patients were males with bladder-origin urothelial cancer, and about 65% of the roughly 30 reported a prior smoking history. Patients had an ECOG performance status of 0 or 1 and had received between 0 and 3 prior chemotherapy regimens. Blood samples were analyzed 3 weeks after the start of treatment (second dose) and 6 weeks after the start of treatment. A median of 141,255 T cells and 65,000 to 90,000 unique TCRs was obtained from blood samples, and a median clonality of roughly 0.074 was observed. Somatic, immune and clinical correlates of response to PD-L1 blockade with atezolizumab in urothelial cancer were the focus of an exploratory multi-omic analysis. Pretreatment tumor samples, along with matched peripheral blood serially collected before and after atezolizumab treatment, were subjected to TCR sequencing. Durable clinical benefit meant progression-free survival longer than 6 months, and TCR features were also tested against progression-free and overall survival. Whole exome sequencing and RNA sequencing of pretreatment tumors were performed alongside TCR sequencing in the same patients. Eight to ten patients achieved durable clinical benefit and some 20 did not. Pretreatment blood TCR-seq was available for about 27 patients, at least one posttreatment blood collection was obtained for around 25 patients, and tumor TCR-seq was available for around 25 patients. Points the paper makes about the study in general: At 3 weeks after the start of treatment, tumor-associated TCR clones in peripheral blood had expanded more in patients with durable benefit (n of about 21, p = 0.022). Improved progression-free and overall survival was associated with having pretreatment peripheral blood TCR clonality below the median. Because the sample size was small (n of about 29) and many exploratory analyses were performed, the results are intended to be hypothesis-generating.

The time point label on this specimen signifies: peripheral blood 6 weeks after treatment start. The cohort included 29 patients with locally advanced or metastatic urothelial carcinoma who were treated at Memorial Sloan Kettering on a trial protocol. Peripheral blood mononuclear cells were collected pretreatment and during treatment, with between 1 and 8 total time points per patient. The Qiagen DNeasy Blood extraction kit was used to purify genomic DNA from total PBMCs and tumor samples. PBMCs were collected pretreatment and during treatment, and were isolated and stored as previously described. Synthetic TCR analog templates were spiked into each PCR so that absolute template abundance could be estimated from read counts. The immunoSEQ assay was used to amplify TCRbeta CDR3 regions from genomic DNA with bias-controlled V and J gene primers. Sequencing of rearranged TCRbeta segments was done at approximately 20X coverage. The paper's processing steps were these. Clustering was used to correct sequencing errors, and CDR3s were annotated against IMGT to assign V, D and J genes. Out-of-frame and stop-codon sequences were excluded, and only productive TCRbeta rearrangements were used in downstream analyses. Clonality was computed as one minus Shannon entropy normalized by the log of the number of unique productive sequences. Clones differing between time points or between blood and tumor were identified using Fisher's exact test with Benjamini-Hochberg correction, with an adjusted p below 0.01 applied as the threshold. Here the immuneACCESS table is served through TCRdb, limited to in-frame sequences with V and J called. Missing clones are a known gap in these copies; in checked studies unresolved V genes cover under half, and the rest lacks a known reason. V and J calls and clone size are copied from that table; D and trimming were computed from the DNA. Present in this sample are 29,000 or so clones, over 60% of which were seen just once. The top ten hold 3% to 3.5% of the sample.

V gives up 2 bases and J gives up 4 bases, and the segment between their germline ends measures 14 bases. The cysteine opens and the phenylalanine closes a CDR3 of 15 amino acids. CDR3 DNA is the only sequence kept; it has 45 bases, read in frame from the first base. The germline V gene provides CDR1 MNHEY and CDR2 SVGAGI. This clone has only a few counts. Its antigen is not yet known. No clone much larger than this one lies a single base away; base qualities are absent. This clonotype originated in a man aged 65 to 79 with urothelial cancer. The V and J genes are TRBV6-5 and TRBJ1-2, with the D gene not confidently named. Sequences were derived from PBMCs, sampled around atezolizumab (anti-PD-L1) treatment. In nucleotide form, the sequence is TGTGCCAGCAGTTACGGCAGAGCATCTAGCTATGGCTACACCTTC. This encodes CASSYGRASSYGYTF.